A selection of T cell receptor beta chains follows, all from one sample in a study of blood T cell repertoires in COVID-19. TCRdb's copy holds only in-frame clones and misses some; the assay was immunoSEQ multiplex PCR. The repertoire consists of more than 95,000 clones, with 55% to 70% occurring once and the leading ten covering around 2%. Sequences were obtained from peripheral blood. These receptors all come from a woman in her 70s with acute or convalescent COVID-19. Each CDR3 is given with its conserved first and last residue. Fields, in order: D gene, clone size, J gene, V gene, CDR3 DNA, CDR3 protein. D genes are given only for firm matches. Only part of the rows carry a size: once, few, many, or a class if the clone is expanded.

NA,many,TRBJ1-5,TRBV2,TGTGCCAGCAGTACAGACAGGTTCGGGGCCCAGCATTTT,CASSTDRFGAQHF
TRBD2,NA,TRBJ2-3,TRBV11-2,TGTGCCAGCAGCCGTAGCGGGAGTTCGGCAGATACGCAGTATTTT,CASSRSGSSADTQYF
TRBD1,few,TRBJ1-2,TRBV28,TGTGCCAGCAGTTTAGGGACAGGGGAACGTGGCTACACCTTC,CASSLGTGERGYTF
NA,few,TRBJ1-1,TRBV6-5,TGTGCCAGCAGTTACGGGGGGGTGGGAGCTTTCTTT,CASSYGGVGAFF
TRBD1,NA,TRBJ1-6,TRBV7-2,TGTGCCAGCAGCTTAGCGACAGGGAGGTCACCCCTCCACTTT,CASSLATGRSPLHF
TRBD1,NA,TRBJ2-4,TRBV28,TGTGCCAGCAGTTTAACCCCGGGACAGGTAAACATTCAGTACTTC,CASSLTPGQVNIQYF
NA,NA,TRBJ1-5,TRBV27,TGTGCCAGCAGTTTATCGGGCAGGAATCAGCCCCAGCATTTT,CASSLSGRNQPQHF
NA,NA,TRBJ2-3,TRBV9,TGTGCCAGCAGCGTATCCGGAGTCACAGATACGCAGTATTTT,CASSVSGVTDTQYF
NA,NA,TRBJ2-7,TRBV7-2,TGTGCCAGCAGCCCAGGGGCCTACGAGCAGTACTTC,CASSPGAYEQYF
TRBD2,NA,TRBJ2-5,TRBV7-9,TGTGCCAGCAGCTGGGGTAGCGGGGGACAAGAGACCCAGTACTTC,CASSWGSGGQETQYF
TRBD1,once,TRBJ1-4,TRBV4-1,TGCGCCAGCAGCAGGACAGGGACCGAGCTATTAAATGAAAAACTGTTTTTT,CASSRTGTELLNEKLFF
NA,NA,TRBJ1-1,TRBV12-3/TRBV12-4,TGTGCCAGCAGTTTGAGCACTGAAGCTTTCTTT,CASSLSTEAFF
TRBD2,NA,TRBJ2-1,TRBV7-9,TGTGCCATGCCTTTGGGGACTAGCGGGGGGAGTGAGCAGTTCTTC,CAMPLGTSGGSEQFF
NA,NA,TRBJ2-3,TRBV9,TGTGCCAGCAGCGTATTGGGGGGGGCCTCTAGCACAGATACGCAGTATTTT,CASSVLGGASSTDTQYF
TRBD2,NA,TRBJ2-1,TRBV5-1,TGCGCCAGCAGAGGGGTAGCGGGAGGGAATGAGCAGTTCTTC,CASRGVAGGNEQFF
TRBD1,NA,TRBJ1-1,TRBV19,TGTGCCACCTCGTCCGGGACAGGGTTTGAAGCTTTCTTT,CATSSGTGFEAFF
TRBD2,NA,TRBJ2-2,TRBV11-3,TGTGCCAGCAGCATGCTAACTAGCGGGAGTCTATCCGCCGGGGAGCTGTTTTTT,CASSMLTSGSLSAGELFF
NA,NA,TRBJ2-3,TRBV5-8,TGTGCCAGCAGCTTGTCGGAGGACACAGATACGCAGTATTTT,CASSLSEDTDTQYF
TRBD2,few,TRBJ2-7,TRBV27,TGTGCCAGCAGTTCTGGGACTAGCGGGAGCTCCTACGAGCAGTACTTC,CASSSGTSGSSYEQYF
TRBD1,NA,TRBJ1-5,TRBV7-8,TGTGCCAGCAGCCCACGACAGGGGGTGGGTAGCAATCAGCCCCAGCATTTT,CASSPRQGVGSNQPQHF
NA,NA,TRBJ1-6,TRBV28,TGTGCCAGCAGACCCGGGGGAGCGAATTCACCCCTCCACTTT,CASRPGGANSPLHF
TRBD1,few,TRBJ1-1,TRBV4-3,TGCGCCAGCAGCCAAGTAGGGGGCGGCACTGAAGCTTTCTTT,CASSQVGGGTEAFF
NA,NA,TRBJ1-1,TRBV5-4,TGTGCCAGCAGCTTCTGGGCCATGAACACTGAAGCTTTCTTT,CASSFWAMNTEAFF